This TCR beta chain derives from a study of vaccination and CD4 T cells after COVID-19. The Oncomine TCR Beta short-read assay was applied to DNA of cultured CD4+ T cells. MiXCR, run by TCRdb on the PCR reads, gives a single entry per CDR3 protein. Of fewer than 10,000 distinct CDR3 sequences in the sample, roughly 44% were seen once. Sample treatment: approximately 10-day PBMC culture with coronavirus spike peptide pools or control peptides (ViraFEST assay). CD4+ T lymphocytes from the unexposed donor were collected before the COVID-19 pandemic (2011-2018). To note about this clonotype: No antigen is known for it.

V was clipped by 3 bases and J by 2 bases, with 8 bases between them. The CDR3 is 14 amino acids. CDR1 is ENHRY, CDR2 SYGVKD, per germline. Sequencing used CD4+ T cells from blood, cultured in vitro. The receptor was isolated from a human donor in good health. The chain combines TRBV10-3 with TRBJ1-3; no clear D gene. DNA of the CDR3: TGTGCCATCAGTGAAGCTGGGGCTGGAAACACCATATATTTT. Its protein is CAISEAGAGNTIYF.